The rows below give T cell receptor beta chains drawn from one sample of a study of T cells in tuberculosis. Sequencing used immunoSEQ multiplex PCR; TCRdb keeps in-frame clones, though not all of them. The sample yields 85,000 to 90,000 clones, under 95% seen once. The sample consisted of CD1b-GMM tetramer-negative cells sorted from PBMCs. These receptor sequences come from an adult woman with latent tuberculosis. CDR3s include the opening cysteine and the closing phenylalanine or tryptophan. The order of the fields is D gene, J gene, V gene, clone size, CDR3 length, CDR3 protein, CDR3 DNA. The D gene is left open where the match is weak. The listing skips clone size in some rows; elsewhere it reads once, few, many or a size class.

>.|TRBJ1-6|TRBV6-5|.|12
CASSYSSSSLHF
TGTGCCAGCAGTTACTCATCCTCGTCCCTCCACTTT
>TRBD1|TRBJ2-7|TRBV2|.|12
CASKTGIYEQYF
TGTGCCAGCAAGACAGGGATTTACGAGCAGTACTTC
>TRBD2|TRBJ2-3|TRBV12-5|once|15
CASGRSGDYTDTQYF
TGTGCTAGTGGCCGCAGCGGGGACTACACAGATACGCAGTATTTT
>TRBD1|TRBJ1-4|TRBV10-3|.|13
CAISPQGEEKLFF
TGTGCCATCAGCCCACAGGGGGAGGAAAAACTGTTTTTT
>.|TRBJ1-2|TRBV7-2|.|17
CASSSQVGTPANYGYTF
TGTGCCAGCAGCTCCCAGGTGGGGACTCCAGCTAACTATGGCTACACCTTC
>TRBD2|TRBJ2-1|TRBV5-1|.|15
CASSLGLAGFGEQFF
TGCGCCAGCAGCTTGGGCCTAGCGGGGTTTGGTGAGCAGTTCTTC
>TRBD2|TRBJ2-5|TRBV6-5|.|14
CASSHGLDQETQYF
TGTGCCAGCAGCCACGGACTAGACCAAGAGACCCAGTACTTC
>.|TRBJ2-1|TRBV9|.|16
CASSVPSGVMGNEQFF
TGTGCCAGCAGCGTCCCTTCGGGGGTTATGGGCAATGAGCAGTTCTTC
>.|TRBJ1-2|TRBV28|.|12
CASRRQDRGYTF
TGTGCCAGCAGGAGACAGGATAGAGGCTACACCTTC
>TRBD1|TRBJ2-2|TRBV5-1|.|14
CASSRDRGTGELFF
TGCGCCAGCAGCAGGGACAGGGGAACCGGGGAGCTGTTTTTT
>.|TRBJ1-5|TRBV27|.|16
CASSHGLAGGALPQHF
TGTGCCAGCAGTCATGGGTTAGCGGGGGGCGCGTTGCCCCAGCATTTT
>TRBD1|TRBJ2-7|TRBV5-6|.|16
CASRGTGGISSYEQYF
TGTGCCAGCAGAGGGACAGGGGGTATTAGCTCCTACGAGCAGTACTTC
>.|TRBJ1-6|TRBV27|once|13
CASSFWGSSPLHF
TGTGCCAGCAGTTTCTGGGGCTCTTCACCCCTCCACTTT
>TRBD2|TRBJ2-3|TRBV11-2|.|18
CASSLRIRSGGHPDTQYF
TGTGCCAGCAGCTTAAGGATCAGGAGCGGGGGGCACCCAGATACGCAGTATTTT
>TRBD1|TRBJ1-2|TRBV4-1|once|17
CASSHKRQGESNYGYTF
TGCGCCAGCAGCCACAAGCGACAGGGCGAATCTAACTATGGCTACACCTTC
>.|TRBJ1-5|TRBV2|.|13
CASTKTVNQPQHF
TGTGCCAGCACCAAGACAGTCAATCAGCCCCAGCATTTT
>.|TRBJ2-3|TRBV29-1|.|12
CSVGTSTDTQYF
TGCAGCGTTGGGACTAGCACAGATACGCAGTATTTT
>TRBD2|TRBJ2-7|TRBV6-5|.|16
CASSSPRTTGGGKQYF
TGTGCCAGCAGTTCGCCCAGAACCACGGGGGGAGGGAAGCAGTACTTC
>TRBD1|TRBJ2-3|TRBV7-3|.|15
CASSSLGQGTDTQYF
TGTGCCAGCAGCTCCTTAGGACAGGGCACAGATACGCAGTATTTT
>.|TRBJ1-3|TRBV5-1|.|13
CASSENGGNTIYF
TGCGCCAGCAGCGAGAACGGTGGAAACACCATATATTTT
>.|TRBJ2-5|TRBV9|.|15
CASSSSGATQETQYF
TGTGCCAGCAGCTCCAGTGGAGCCACCCAAGAGACCCAGTACTTC
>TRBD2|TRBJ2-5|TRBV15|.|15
CATSRDRLAGGTVNF
TGTGCCACCAGCAGAGACCGACTAGCGGGGGGAACAGTAAACTTC
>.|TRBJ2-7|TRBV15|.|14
CATSRDVTAYEQYF
TGTGCCACCAGCAGAGATGTGACAGCCTACGAGCAGTACTTC
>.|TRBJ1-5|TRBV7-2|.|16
CASSLNGGYSNQPQHF
TGTGCCAGCAGCTTAAATGGGGGCTATAGCAATCAGCCCCAGCATTTT
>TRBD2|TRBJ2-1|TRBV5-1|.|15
CASSLAAGVSNEQFF
TGCGCCAGCAGCTTGGCAGCGGGGGTTAGTAATGAGCAGTTCTTC
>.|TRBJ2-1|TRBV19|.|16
CASSMGLDRGYGEQFF
TGTGCCAGTAGTATGGGTTTGGACCGGGGGTACGGTGAGCAGTTCTTC
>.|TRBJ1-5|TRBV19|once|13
CASNSGENQPQHF
TGTGCCAGTAATTCCGGAGAGAATCAGCCCCAGCATTTT
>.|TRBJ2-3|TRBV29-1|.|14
CSVDYRAKTDTQYF
TGCAGCGTTGATTACAGGGCGAAAACAGATACGCAGTATTTT
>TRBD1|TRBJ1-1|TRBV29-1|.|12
CSGDRENTEAFF
TGCAGCGGAGACAGGGAGAACACTGAAGCTTTCTTT
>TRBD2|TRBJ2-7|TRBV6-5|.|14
CASSQTSGDYEQYF
TGTGCCAGCAGCCAGACTAGCGGGGACTACGAGCAGTACTTC
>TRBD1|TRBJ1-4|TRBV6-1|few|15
CASRGQTATNEKLFF
TGTGCCAGCAGGGGACAGACCGCAACTAATGAAAAACTGTTTTTT
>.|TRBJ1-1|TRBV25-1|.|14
CASSVGGLRTEAFF
TGTGCCAGCAGTGTGGGGGGGCTAAGGACTGAAGCTTTCTTT
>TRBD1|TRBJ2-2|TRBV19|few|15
CASTDRVLNTGELFF
TGTGCCAGTACCGACAGGGTCCTAAACACCGGGGAGCTGTTTTTT
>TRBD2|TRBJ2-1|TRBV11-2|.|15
CASSFLRGVIGEQFF
TGTGCCAGCAGCTTCCTCCGGGGGGTTATCGGTGAGCAGTTCTTC
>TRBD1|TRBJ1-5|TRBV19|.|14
CASNNDRGRQPQHF
TGTGCCAGTAACAATGACAGGGGAAGGCAGCCCCAGCATTTT
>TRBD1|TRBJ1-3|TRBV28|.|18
CASSSYRDRRLSGNTIYF
TGTGCCAGCAGTTCATACCGGGACAGGCGCCTCTCTGGAAACACCATATATTTT
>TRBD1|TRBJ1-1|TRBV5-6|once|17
CASSETPGTGSNTEAFF
TGTGCCAGCAGCGAGACCCCTGGGACAGGATCGAACACTGAAGCTTTCTTT
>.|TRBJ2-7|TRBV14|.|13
CASSDTSSYEQYF
TGTGCCAGCAGCGACACGTCCTCCTACGAGCAGTACTTC
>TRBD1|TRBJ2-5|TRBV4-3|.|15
CASSLHPTGGETQYF
TGCGCCAGCAGCCTACACCCGACAGGGGGGGAGACCCAGTACTTC
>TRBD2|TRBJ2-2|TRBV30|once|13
CAWSLSGSGELFF
TGTGCCTGGAGTCTTAGCGGGAGCGGGGAGCTGTTTTTT
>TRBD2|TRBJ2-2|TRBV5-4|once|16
CASSFKLAGSTGELFF
TGTGCCAGCAGCTTCAAACTAGCGGGAAGCACCGGGGAGCTGTTTTTT
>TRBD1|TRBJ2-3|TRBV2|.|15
CASSRDRGSADTQYF
TGTGCCAGCAGCCGGGACAGGGGATCTGCAGATACGCAGTATTTT
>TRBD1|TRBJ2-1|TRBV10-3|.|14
CAIRTGTGYDEQFF
TGTGCCATCAGAACCGGGACAGGGTACGATGAGCAGTTCTTC
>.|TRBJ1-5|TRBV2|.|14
CASNRDTSNQPQHF
TGTGCCAGCAACCGGGACACTAGCAATCAGCCCCAGCATTTT
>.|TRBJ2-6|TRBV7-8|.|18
CASSTPQGGPSGANVLTF
TGTGCCAGCAGCACCCCACAGGGGGGGCCCTCTGGGGCCAACGTCCTGACTTTC
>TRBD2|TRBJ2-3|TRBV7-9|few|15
CASSRGLAETDTQYF
TGTGCCAGCAGCCGAGGACTAGCGGAGACAGATACGCAGTATTTT
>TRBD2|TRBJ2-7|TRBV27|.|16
CASRGLAGGPGHEQYF
TGTGCCAGCAGGGGACTAGCGGGGGGTCCGGGGCACGAGCAGTACTTC
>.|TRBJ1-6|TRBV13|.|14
CASSFRETNSPLHF
TGTGCCAGCAGCTTCCGGGAGACCAATTCACCCCTCCACTTT
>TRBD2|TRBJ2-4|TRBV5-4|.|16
CASSPTVGAGGDIQYF
TGTGCCAGCAGCCCGACCGTGGGAGCGGGGGGCGACATTCAGTACTTC
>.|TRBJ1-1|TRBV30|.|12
CAWSRQNTEAFF
TGTGCCTGGAGTCGACAGAACACTGAAGCTTTCTTT
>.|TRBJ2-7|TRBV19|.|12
CASSIDNYEQYF
TGTGCCAGTAGTATAGACAACTACGAGCAGTACTTC
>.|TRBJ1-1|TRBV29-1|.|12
CSVERQRTEAFF
TGCAGCGTTGAGAGGCAGCGCACTGAAGCTTTCTTT
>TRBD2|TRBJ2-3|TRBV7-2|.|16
CASSRAGTSGGETQYF
TGTGCCAGCAGCAGAGCCGGGACTAGCGGGGGCGAGACGCAGTATTTT
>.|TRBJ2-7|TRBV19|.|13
CASSRVPPYEQYF
TGTGCCAGTAGCCGAGTACCTCCCTACGAGCAGTACTTC